This is a list of T cell receptor beta chains from one sample in a study of blood T cell repertoires in COVID-19. Sequencing was performed with immunoSEQ multiplex PCR; in TCRdb, only in-frame clones are kept and a portion is missing. The table shows under 200,000 clones, with around 83% occurring only once. Sequencing input: PBMCs or T cells enriched from blood (not recorded which). These receptors were taken from a woman aged 45-60 years in a cohort exposed to, infected with or recovered from COVID-19 (not recorded which). Each CDR3 is given with its conserved first and last residue. The D gene is left open where the match is weak. Size values are once, few and many counts, or a class for expanded clones, and some rows have none.

14	-	TRBD1	TRBV6-5	TRBJ1-1	TGTGCCAGCACAGGGACAGGGGTAGGCACTGAAGCTTTCTTT	CASTGTGVGTEAFF
14	-	-	TRBV6-5	TRBJ1-1	TGTGCCAGCAGTAGACAGACCCCGAACACTGAAGCTTTCTTT	CASSRQTPNTEAFF
15	-	-	TRBV5-1	TRBJ1-1	TGCGCCAGCAGCAAGGACCTCCGGGGGGACACTGAAGCTTTCTTT	CASSKDLRGDTEAFF
13	-	TRBD1	TRBV9	TRBJ2-3	TGTGCCAGCAGCCCCCGGACAGGGGATACGCAGTATTTT	CASSPRTGDTQYF
15	-	TRBD2	TRBV28	TRBJ2-1	TGTGCCAGCAGTTTTGGCCTAGCGGACCACAATGAGCAGTTCTTC	CASSFGLADHNEQFF
16	once	-	TRBV7-2	TRBJ1-4	TGTGCCAGCAGCTTAGTGACTGGGGGCGCCGATGAAAAACTGTTTTTT	CASSLVTGGADEKLFF
16	-	TRBD2	TRBV4-2	TRBJ2-2	TGTGCCAGCAGCCAAACAAGCTTAGCGGGGACCGGGGAGCTGTTTTTT	CASSQTSLAGTGELFF
13	-	-	TRBV12-3/TRBV12-4	TRBJ2-2	TGTGCCAGTAGTGGGCCGAACACCGGGGAGCTGTTTTTT	CASSGPNTGELFF
12	-	TRBD2	TRBV2	TRBJ2-1	TGTGCCAGCATGGCGGGGGAAATTGAGCAGTTCTTC	CASMAGEIEQFF
16	-	TRBD1	TRBV18	TRBJ1-2	TGTGCCAGCTCACCGTTCGGGACAGGGGGTAAGTATGGCTACACCTTC	CASSPFGTGGKYGYTF
14	-	TRBD1	TRBV6-6	TRBJ2-7	TGTGCCAGCAGTGGGACGGGACAGGGGACCGAGCAGTACTTC	CASSGTGQGTEQYF
14	-	-	TRBV7-9	TRBJ2-2	TGTGCCAGCAGCCCCCCTGGGGCAGCTGGGGAGCTGTTTTTT	CASSPPGAAGELFF
15	-	-	TRBV4-3	TRBJ1-4	TGCGCCAGCAGCCAAGATCGGCGGCAGAATGAAAAACTGTTTTTT	CASSQDRRQNEKLFF
14	-	TRBD1	TRBV28	TRBJ1-2	TGTGCCAGCAGTTTCGCCAGGGGGAGTTATGGCTACACCTTC	CASSFARGSYGYTF
16	-	TRBD1	TRBV4-1	TRBJ1-2	TGCGCCAGCAGCCACCCAATTGGCAGGGGGCCTCGGGGCTACACCTTC	CASSHPIGRGPRGYTF
15	-	-	TRBV11-2	TRBJ2-5	TGTGCCAGCAGCCCATCACCCCAGGGCAGAGAGACCCAGTACTTC	CASSPSPQGRETQYF
17	-	-	TRBV3-1/TRBV3-2	TRBJ1-1	TGTGCCAGCAGCCAAGTGAGATTCCCCGGGGGTCACACTGAAGCTTTCTTT	CASSQVRFPGGHTEAFF
16	few	TRBD2	TRBV4-3	TRBJ2-5	TGCGCCAGCAGCCAAGGACTAGCGGGGGCGGGAGAGACCCAGTACTTC	CASSQGLAGAGETQYF
17	-	TRBD2	TRBV7-9	TRBJ2-5	TGTGCCAGCAGCTTAGATCTGTCGGGGGGGTTCCAAGAGACCCAGTACTTC	CASSLDLSGGFQETQYF
17	few	TRBD2	TRBV7-9	TRBJ2-3	TGTGCCAGCAGCTTAGGACTAGCGGGGGGGCTCTCAGATACGCAGTATTTT	CASSLGLAGGLSDTQYF
15	-	TRBD1	TRBV27	TRBJ1-4	TGTGCCAGCAGGCTCGGGGGCCAGGGGGATGAAAAACTGTTTTTT	CASRLGGQGDEKLFF
14	-	-	TRBV3-1/TRBV3-2	TRBJ2-6	TGTGCCAGCAGCCAAGATACTGGGGCCAACGTCCTGACTTTC	CASSQDTGANVLTF
12	few	-	TRBV11-3	TRBJ2-2	TGTGCCAGTAGGGGTAACACCGGGGAGCTGTTTTTT	CASRGNTGELFF